This record covers a single T cell receptor beta chain. Its target is not known. Study-wide points: Tumor memory CD4+ T cell TCR gene usage was found to cluster with blood and lymph node memory CD4+ cells and with lymph node naive CD4+ cells.

Constant-region reverse primers amplified full-length variable regions, followed by semi-nested Nested Universal Primer A PCR. A single record per CDR3 protein comes from TCRdb applying MiXCR to the 5' RACE reads. The table records 35,000 to 50,000 distinct CDR3 sequences, over 25% of them present only once. CD4+CD45RO+CD25- cells were isolated as memory CD4+ T cells. Germline V gives CDR1 LGHNA, CDR2 YNFKEQ. V was pared by 1 base and J by 9 bases, with 3 bases of the junction left unmatched. There are 15 residues in the CDR3. V and J are TRBV4-2 and TRBJ2-1, with 13 bases aligning to TRBD2. Specimen: memory CD4+ T cells sorted from a lymph node. Subset noted: memory CD4+ T cells, CD4+CD45RO+CD25-. The origin of this receptor is a female donor with breast cancer. CDR3 sequence reads: CASSQARTSGSEQFF. The DNA for the CDR3 is TGTGCCAGCAGCCAAGCCCGGACTAGCGGGAGTGAGCAGTTCTTC.